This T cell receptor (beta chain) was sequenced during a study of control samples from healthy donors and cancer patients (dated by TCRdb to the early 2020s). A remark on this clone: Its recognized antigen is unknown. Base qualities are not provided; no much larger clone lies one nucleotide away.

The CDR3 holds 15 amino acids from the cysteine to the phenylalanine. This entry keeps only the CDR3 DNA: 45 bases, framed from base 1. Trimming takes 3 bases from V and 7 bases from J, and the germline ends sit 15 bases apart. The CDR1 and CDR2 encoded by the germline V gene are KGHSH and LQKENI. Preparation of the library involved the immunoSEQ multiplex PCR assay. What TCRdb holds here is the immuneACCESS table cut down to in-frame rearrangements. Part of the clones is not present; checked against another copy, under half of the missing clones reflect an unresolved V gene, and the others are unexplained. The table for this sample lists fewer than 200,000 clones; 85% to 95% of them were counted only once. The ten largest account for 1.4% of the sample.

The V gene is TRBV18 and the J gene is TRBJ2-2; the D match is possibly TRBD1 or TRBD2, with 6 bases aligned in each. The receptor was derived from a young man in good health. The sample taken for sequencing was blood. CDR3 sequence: CASSPNSGAIGELFF. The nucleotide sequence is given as TGTGCCAGCTCACCCAACTCGGGGGCAATCGGGGAGCTGTTTTTT.